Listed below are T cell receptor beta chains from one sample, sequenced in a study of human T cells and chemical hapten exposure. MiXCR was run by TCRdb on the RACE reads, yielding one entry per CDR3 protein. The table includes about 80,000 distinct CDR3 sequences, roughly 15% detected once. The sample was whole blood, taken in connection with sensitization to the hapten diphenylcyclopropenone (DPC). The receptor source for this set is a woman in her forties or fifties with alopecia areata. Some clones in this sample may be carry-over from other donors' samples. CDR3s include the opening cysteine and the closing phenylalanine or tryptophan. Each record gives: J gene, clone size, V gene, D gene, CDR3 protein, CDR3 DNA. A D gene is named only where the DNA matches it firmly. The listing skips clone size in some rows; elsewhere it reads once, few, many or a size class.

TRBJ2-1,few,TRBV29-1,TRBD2,CSVALAGGPNEQFF,TGCAGCGTGGCACTAGCGGGAGGCCCCAATGAGCAGTTCTTC
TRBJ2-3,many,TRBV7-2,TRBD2,CASSLGLAGKSDTQYF,TGTGCCAGCAGCTTAGGCCTAGCGGGAAAATCGGATACGCAGTATTTT
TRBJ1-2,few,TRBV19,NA,CASSTRPSYGYTF,TGTGCCAGTAGTACCCGACCCTCCTATGGCTACACCTTC
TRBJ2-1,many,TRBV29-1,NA,CSVDSLGSNEQFF,TGCAGCGTTGATTCCTTGGGTTCCAATGAGCAGTTCTTC
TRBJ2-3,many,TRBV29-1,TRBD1,CSVEKGAGTDTQYF,TGCAGCGTTGAGAAGGGGGCAGGCACAGATACGCAGTATTTT
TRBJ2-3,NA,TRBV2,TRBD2,CASQGGSVFGTDTQYF,TGTGCTAGCCAAGGCGGGAGCGTTTTTGGCACAGATACGCAGTATTTT
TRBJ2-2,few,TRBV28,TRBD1,CASSRAGTGVTGELFF,TGTGCCAGCAGTCGGGCCGGGACAGGGGTCACCGGGGAGCTGTTTTTT
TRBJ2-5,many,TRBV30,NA,CAWRPWKETQYF,TGTGCCTGGCGTCCATGGAAAGAGACCCAGTACTTC
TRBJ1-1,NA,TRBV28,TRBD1,CASRDRAGGDTEAFF,TGTGCCAGCAGGGACAGGGCAGGGGGGGATACTGAAGCTTTCTTT
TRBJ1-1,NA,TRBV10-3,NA,CAISDPQRNTEAFF,TGTGCCATCAGTGACCCCCAGAGGAACACTGAAGCTTTCTTT
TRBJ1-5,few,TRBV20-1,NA,CSGQWGVGQPQHF,TGCAGTGGGCAGTGGGGTGTTGGTCAGCCCCAGCATTTT
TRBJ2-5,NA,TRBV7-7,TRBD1,CASSSQDRGETQYF,TGTGCCAGCAGCTCCCAGGACAGGGGGGAGACCCAGTACTTC
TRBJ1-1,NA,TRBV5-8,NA,CASSFQAWDTEAFF,TGTGCCAGCAGCTTTCAGGCGTGGGACACTGAAGCTTTCTTT
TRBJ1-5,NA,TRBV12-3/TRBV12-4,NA,CASSLESRPQHF,TGTGCCAGCAGTTTAGAATCCCGGCCCCAGCATTTT
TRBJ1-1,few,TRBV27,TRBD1,CASRVQGASYSEAFF,TGTGCCAGCAGGGTTCAGGGGGCGAGTTACTCTGAAGCTTTCTTT
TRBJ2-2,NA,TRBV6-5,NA,CASSRTAGELFF,TGTGCCAGCAGTAGGACAGCCGGGGAGCTGTTTTTT
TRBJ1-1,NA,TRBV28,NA,CASSSGLEAFF,TGTGCCAGCAGTTCAGGGCTTGAAGCTTTCTTT
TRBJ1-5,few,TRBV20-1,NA,CSAGLRDGNQPQHF,TGCAGTGCTGGATTGCGGGACGGCAATCAGCCCCAGCATTTT
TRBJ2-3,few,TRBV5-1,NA,CASSIPTQTSTDTQYF,TGCGCCAGCAGCATCCCCACACAGACTTCCACAGATACGCAGTATTTT
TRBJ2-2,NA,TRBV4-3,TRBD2,CASSQGWASGNFLTGELFF,TGCGCCAGCAGCCAAGGCTGGGCTAGCGGGAATTTCTTGACCGGGGAGCTGTTTTTT
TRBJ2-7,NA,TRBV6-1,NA,CASSDPGAGAYEQYF,TGTGCCAGCAGTGATCCGGGGGCGGGAGCCTACGAGCAGTACTTC
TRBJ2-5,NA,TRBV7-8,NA,CASSLDGVKQETQYF,TGTGCCAGCAGCTTAGATGGTGTAAAGCAAGAGACCCAGTACTTC
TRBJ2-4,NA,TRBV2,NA,CATSQEETAKNIQYF,TGTGCCACCTCCCAGGAGGAGACAGCCAAAAACATTCAGTACTTC
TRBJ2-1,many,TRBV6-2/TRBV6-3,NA,CASRRQSGGEQFF,TGTGCCAGCAGGCGGCAAAGTGGGGGCGAGCAGTTCTTC
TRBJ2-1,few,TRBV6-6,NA,CASSSPTRRNEQFF,TGTGCCAGCAGCTCCCCCACTAGACGGAATGAGCAGTTCTTC
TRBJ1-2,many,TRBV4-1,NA,CASSQERKGNYGYTF,TGCGCCAGCAGCCAAGAACGAAAGGGGAACTATGGCTACACCTTC
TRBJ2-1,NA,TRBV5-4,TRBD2,CASSLGGASGSIHNEQFF,TGTGCCAGCAGCTTGGGCGGGGCTAGCGGGAGTATCCACAATGAGCAGTTCTTC
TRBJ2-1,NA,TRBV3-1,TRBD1,CASSLGTGAYNEQFF,TGTGCCAGCAGCCTCGGGACAGGCGCCTACAATGAGCAGTTCTTC
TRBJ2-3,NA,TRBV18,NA,CASSLGSTSTDTQYF,TGTGCCAGCTCATTGGGATCTACCAGCACAGATACGCAGTATTTT
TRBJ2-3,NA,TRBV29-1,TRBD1,CSEMHRGTQYF,TGCAGCGAAATGCACAGGGGCACGCAGTATTTT
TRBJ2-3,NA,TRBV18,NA,CASSPRMSTDTQYF,TGTGCCAGCTCACCCCGTATGAGCACAGATACGCAGTATTTT
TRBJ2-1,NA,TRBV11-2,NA,CASSLDGRGRLAGVRNEQFF,TGTGCCAGCAGCTTAGACGGCAGGGGGCGTCTGGCGGGAGTTCGCAATGAGCAGTTCTTC
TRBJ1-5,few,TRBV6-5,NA,CASRAKNQPQHF,TGTGCCAGCAGGGCGAAAAATCAGCCCCAGCATTTT
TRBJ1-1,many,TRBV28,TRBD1,CASSLQGPREAFF,TGTGCCAGCAGCCTACAGGGGCCGAGGGAAGCTTTCTTT
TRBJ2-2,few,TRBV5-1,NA,CATKLEVGYGELFF,TGCGCCACAAAATTGGAAGTCGGTTACGGGGAGCTGTTTTTT
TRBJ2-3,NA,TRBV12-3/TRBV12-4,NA,CASSFSGSSDTQYF,TGTGCCAGCAGTTTTAGTGGGAGTTCAGATACGCAGTATTTT
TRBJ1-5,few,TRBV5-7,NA,CASSSLGQPQHF,TGTGCCAGCAGCTCTCTCGGCCAGCCCCAGCATTTT
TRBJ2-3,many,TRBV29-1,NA,CSARDTSTDTQYF,TGCAGCGCCAGGGACACTAGCACAGATACGCAGTATTTT
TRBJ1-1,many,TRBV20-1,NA,CSARGGHTEAFF,TGCAGTGCTAGGGGGGGGCACACTGAAGCTTTCTTT
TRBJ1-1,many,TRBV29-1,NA,CSGGPPREAFF,TGCAGCGGTGGTCCTCCACGTGAAGCTTTCTTT
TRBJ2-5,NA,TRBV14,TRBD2,CASSRGPSGQETQYF,TGTGCCAGCAGCCGCGGTCCTAGCGGACAAGAGACCCAGTACTTC
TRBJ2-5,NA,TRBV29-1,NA,CSVGGEETQYF,TGCAGCGTTGGCGGGGAAGAGACCCAGTACTTC
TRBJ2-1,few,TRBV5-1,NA,CASGGTGSYNEQFF,TGCGCCAGCGGTGGAACAGGCTCCTACAATGAGCAGTTCTTC
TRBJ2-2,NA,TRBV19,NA,CASSIALGLSTGELFF,TGTGCCAGTAGTATAGCCCTGGGACTTTCCACCGGGGAGCTGTTTTTT
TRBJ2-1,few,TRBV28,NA,CASSLSSRNNEQFF,TGTGCCAGCAGTTTATCGAGCAGGAACAATGAGCAGTTCTTC
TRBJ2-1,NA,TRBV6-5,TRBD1,CASSHSGTGGYNEQFF,TGTGCCAGCAGTCACTCCGGGACAGGGGGTTACAATGAGCAGTTCTTC
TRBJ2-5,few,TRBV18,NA,CASSPPESQETQYF,TGTGCCAGCTCACCACCGGAAAGCCAAGAGACCCAGTACTTC
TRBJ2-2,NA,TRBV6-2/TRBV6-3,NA,CASSRTHSGVTGELFF,TGTGCCAGCAGTCGGACCCATAGCGGAGTCACCGGGGAGCTGTTTTTT
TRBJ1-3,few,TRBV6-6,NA,CASSYLMSRGDTIYF,TGTGCCAGCAGTTACCTCATGTCCCGTGGCGACACCATATATTTT
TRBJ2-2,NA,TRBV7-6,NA,CASSLETYTGELFF,TGTGCCAGCAGCCTCGAGACGTACACCGGGGAGCTGTTTTTT
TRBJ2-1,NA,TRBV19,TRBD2,CATGGSYNEQFF,TGTGCGACGGGAGGTTCCTACAATGAGCAGTTCTTC
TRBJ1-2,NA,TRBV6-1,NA,CASSEEDSYGYTF,TGTGCCAGCAGTGAAGAGGATTCCTATGGCTACACCTTC
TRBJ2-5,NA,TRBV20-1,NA,CSAYYSAQETQYF,TGCAGTGCTTACTATAGCGCCCAAGAGACCCAGTACTTC
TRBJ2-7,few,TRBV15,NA,CATSTAYGLTSEQYF,TGTGCCACCAGCACCGCCTACGGCCTAACGAGCGAGCAGTACTTC
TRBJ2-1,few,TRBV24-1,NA,CATSDRLVESIDEQFF,TGTGCCACCAGTGATCGACTAGTCGAAAGTATCGATGAGCAGTTCTTC